The present TCR beta chain was sequenced within a study of a mutant IDH1 vaccine in newly diagnosed glioma. Looking at the study overall: Once 4-6 weeks had passed after radiotherapy alone, vaccination started, or it started with temozolomide cycles.

Germline-derived CDR1 and CDR2 are LNHDA and SQIVND (reference sequence). V was trimmed by 8 bases and J by 3 bases, leaving 25 bases between them. The CDR3 consists of 18 residues. The repertoire was sequenced with immunoSEQ multiplex PCR; TCRdb's copy has only in-frame clones and lacks some. The profile shows roughly 46,000 clones, 84% of them singletons. Time point here: week 47, end of study. The study gave 300 ug of mutant IDH1 20-mer peptide per vaccine dose, with topical imiquimod. Worth noting for this clone: Its antigen is currently unknown.

This TCR was recovered from a woman aged 25 to 45 with glioma. Some clones in this sample may be carry-over from other donors' samples. The sample was PBMCs, taken from a glioma patient whose treatment included an IDH1 peptide vaccine. The V and J genes are TRBV19 and TRBJ2-2; D is possibly TRBD1 (6 bases). The CDR3 DNA reads TGTGCCAGTGGAAAGCTGGGGGCAGGGACATTATACACCGGGGAGCTGTTTTTT. Its protein product is CASGKLGAGTLYTGELFF.